The next 15 T cell receptor beta chains were all read from a single sample in a study of shared clonotypes between healthy human individuals. Method: immunoSEQ multiplex PCR; TCRdb's copy keeps in-frame clones and lacks some. The sample lists about 800,000 clones; roughly 96% were seen once. Only CD45RO-negative cells positively selected for CCR7 counted as naive CD8 cells, so terminally differentiated effector memory CD45RA+ cells were excluded. The sequencing input was naive CD8+ T cells sorted from blood. These receptor sequences come from a young man in good health.

The chain combines TRBV7-9 with TRBJ1-3; 9 positions match TRBD1. Germline trimming cut 8 bases from V and 8 bases from J; bases unmatched to any gene: 10. The CDR3 contains 14 residues. The germline gives CDR1 SEHNR, CDR2 FQNEAQ (reference sequence). The CDR3 DNA reads TGTGCCAGCTTATTTACGGGACAGGGAGACACCATATATTTT. It yields the protein CASLFTGQGDTIYF.

This chain links TRBV9 with TRBJ1-4, with 9 positions matching TRBD1. Germline values: CDR1 SGDLS, CDR2 YYNGEE. The V gene end was trimmed by 3 bases and the J gene end by 5 bases; junction bases not matched to a gene: 2. The CDR3 length is 14 residues. The CDR3 sequence is CASSDGTGNEKLFF. CDR3 bases: TGTGCCAGCAGCGACGGGACAGGGAATGAAAAACTGTTTTTT.

The chain has TRBV5-6 and TRBJ2-1; D is ambiguous. Germline V lookup: CDR1 SGHDT, CDR2 YYEEEE. The CDR3 runs to 16 residues. V lost 0 bases and J lost 0, with 10 bases in between. The CDR3 is CASSLAGTSSYNEQFF. DNA of the CDR3: TGTGCCAGCAGCTTGGCTGGTACGAGCTCCTACAATGAGCAGTTCTTC.

This clone was found once. The chain is built from TRBV18 and TRBJ2-7; D possibly corresponds to TRBD2 (5 bases). Trimming stripped 4 bases from V and 0 bases from J, with 13 bases between. There are 15 residues in the CDR3. The germline V gene encodes CDR1 KGHSH and CDR2 LQKENI. CDR3 amino acids: CASSRNGDSSYEQYF. CDR3 coding DNA: TGTGCCAGCTCACGAAACGGGGATAGCTCCTACGAGCAGTACTTC.

The chain links TRBV6-5 to TRBJ2-5, with D perhaps TRBD1 (5 bases). V was clipped by 4 bases and J by 2 bases, with 11 bases between them. CDR1 MNHEY and CDR2 SVGAGI come from the germline V gene. The CDR3 runs 14 residues. This CDR3 is CASSSRGTQETQYF. For the CDR3, the DNA is TGTGCCAGCAGTTCAAGGGGTACTCAAGAGACCCAGTACTTC.

The CDR3 sequence is CSQEILAYEQYF. Written as DNA, the CDR3 is TGCAGCCAAGAGATACTAGCCTACGAGCAGTACTTC. The V call is TRBV29-1, the J call TRBJ2-7; a weak D match, TRBD2 (5 bases). The CDR3 consists of 12 residues. Deletions cut 8 bases from V and 2 bases from J, with 13 bases between. Germline CDR1 SQVTM, CDR2 ANQGSEA.

The chain has TRBV27 and TRBJ1-2; D is ambiguous. The CDR3 loop spans 16 amino acids. The V gene's germline CDR1 is MNHEY and CDR2 SMNVEV (reference sequence). Trimming took 2 bases from V and 0 from J, leaving 13 bases between them. CDR3 nucleotide sequence: TGTGCCAGCAGTTTAGTGGGAGGGTTAGCTAACTATGGCTACACCTTC. This encodes CASSLVGGLANYGYTF.

This chain uses TRBV2 with TRBJ2-1, with no clear D. Germline loops: CDR1 SNHLY, CDR2 FYNNEI. CDR3 length equals 14 residues. Deletions cut 4 bases from V and 0 bases from J, with 7 bases between. Here the CDR3 DNA reads TGTGCCAGCAGTGGGCACAGCTCCTACAATGAGCAGTTCTTC. Its protein product is CASSGHSSYNEQFF.

The V gene is TRBV29-1, the J gene TRBJ2-7; the match to TRBD1 covers 7 bases. This CDR3 is 13 amino acids long. J gave up 1 base and V 6 bases, and 6 bases lay outside the gene matches. The germline CDR1 and CDR2 sequences are SQVTM and ANQGSEA. The DNA of the CDR3 is TGCAGCGTCGGACAGGCAATTTCCTACGAGCAGTACTTC. Its protein is CSVGQAISYEQYF.

This chain uses TRBV6-6 with TRBJ1-2; D gene ambiguous. The CDR3 covers 13 residues. Looked up from germline, CDR1 is MNHNY and CDR2 is SVGAGI (reference sequence). Trimming left V 2 bases short and J 6 bases short, with 10 bases between. CDR3 DNA sequence: TGTGCCAGCAGTTACGAAATACTTCATGGCTACACCTTC. This codes for CASSYEILHGYTF.

This chain uses TRBV7-8 with TRBJ2-3; 13 nucleotides agree with TRBD2. This CDR3 comprises 17 residues. V shed 5 bases, J shed 2 bases, and the junction held 7 bases outside the gene matches. Looked up from germline, CDR1 is SGHVS and CDR2 is FQNEAQ. The DNA of the CDR3 is TGTGCCAGCAGCCGGGCGGGACTAGCGGGGCCCACAGATACGCAGTATTTT. It encodes CASSRAGLAGPTDTQYF.

The genes are TRBV5-6 and TRBJ2-1, with D perhaps assigned TRBD1 or TRBD2 (5 bases each). The CDR3 extends over 14 amino acids. Trimming removed 5 bases from V and 8 bases from J, with 17 bases in between. Germline V CDR1 and CDR2: SGHDT, YYEEEE. The DNA for the CDR3 is TGTGCCAGCAGTCCTGAGGGGTCTTTATATGAGCAGTTCTTC. Protein sequence: CASSPEGSLYEQFF.

V usage is TRBV19 and J usage is TRBJ2-5; TRBD1 aligns across 7 bases. Trimming removed 8 bases from V and 2 bases from J; junction bases left unmatched: 5. Germline V lookup: CDR1 LNHDA, CDR2 SQIVND (reference sequence). The CDR3 extends over 13 amino acids. CDR3 nucleotide sequence: TGTGCCAGTGAGGGGGCCAGTCAAGAGACCCAGTACTTC. Residues: CASEGASQETQYF.

The rearrangement joins TRBV5-1 to TRBJ2-3; D is undetermined. The V gene's germline CDR1 is SGHRS and CDR2 YFSETQ. This CDR3 contains 15 residues. The V end lost 0 bases, the J end lost 0 bases, and 8 bases lay between the germline ends. The CDR3, as DNA: TGCGCCAGCAGCTTGGGTAGTACTAGCACAGATACGCAGTATTTT. The encoded protein is CASSLGSTSTDTQYF. Together with reference TRBV5-1 and TRBJ2-3, the CDR3 gives the full variable domain: KAGVTQTPRYLIKTRGQQVTLSCSPISGHRSVSWYQQTPGQGLQFLFEYFSETQRNKGNFPGRFSGRQFSNSRSEMNVSTLELGDSALYLCASSLGSTSTDTQYFGPGTRLTVL.

This chain uses TRBV4-3 with TRBJ2-7, with 7 bases lining up with TRBD2. Trimming cost V 1 base and J 6 bases; bases outside gene matches: 9. The CDR3 runs to 15 residues. The germline CDR1 and CDR2 sequences are LGHNA and YSLEER. This chain's CDR3 is CASSQASAGDSEQYF. The CDR3 DNA follows: TGCGCCAGCAGCCAAGCTTCGGCGGGAGACAGCGAGCAGTACTTC.